These 25 T cell receptor beta chains originate from one sample sequenced in a study of OX40 agonist ivuxolimab in advanced cancers. Profiling relied on immunoSEQ multiplex PCR, and the TCRdb table lists in-frame clones only, not all of them. There are approximately 33,000 clones in the sample; approximately 91% occur only once, and more than 30% lies in the top ten. The sample was CD4+ or CD8+ T cells sorted from blood, taken in a trial of the OX40 agonist ivuxolimab. These receptors were obtained from an adult with an advanced solid tumor such as melanoma, head and neck, liver or kidney cancer.

The V gene is TRBV7-9, the J gene TRBJ1-2, with a weak D call TRBD1 (5 bases). The CDR3 sequence is 15 residues long. Trimming removed 5 bases at V and 4 bases at J, with 17 bases between. In germline, CDR1 is SEHNR, CDR2 FQNEAQ (reference sequence). CDR3 residues: CASSAVGGVSYGYTF. CDR3 DNA: TGTGCCAGCAGCGCCGTTGGGGGAGTCTCCTATGGCTACACCTTC.

The rearrangement joins TRBV6-1 to TRBJ2-2; TRBD2 agrees at 8 bases. This CDR3 is built from 15 residues. Trimming at V came to 2 bases and at J to 4 bases, leaving 3 bases not matched to a gene. Per the germline V gene, CDR1 is MNHNS and CDR2 is SASEGT. Here the CDR3 reads CASSEMAGGTGELFF. The CDR3 nucleotides read TGTGCCAGCAGTGAAATGGCGGGAGGCACCGGGGAGCTGTTTTTT.

The chain uses TRBV5-4 and TRBJ1-3, with a tentative D call TRBD1 (6 bases). Germline loops: CDR1 SGHNT, CDR2 YYREEE (reference sequence). The length of the CDR3 is 15 residues. The V gene lost 6 bases and the J gene lost 0 bases, with 13 bases spanning the gap. CDR3 loop: CASTPAGDSGNTIYF. DNA for the CDR3: TGTGCCAGCACCCCGGCAGGGGACTCTGGAAACACCATATATTTT.

The chain is built from TRBV9 and TRBJ1-3; no reliable D call. Germline-derived CDR1 and CDR2 are SGDLS and YYNGEE. Trimming left V 4 bases short and J 0 bases short, with 8 bases between. This CDR3 spans 14 amino acids. This CDR3 reads CASSKGFSGNTIYF. CDR3 bases: TGTGCCAGCAGCAAAGGATTCTCTGGAAACACCATATATTTT. The full variable domain, its missing parts supplied by reference TRBV9 and TRBJ1-3, is DSGVTQTPKHLITATGQRVTLRCSPRSGDLSVYWYQQSLDQGLQFLIQYYNGEERAKGNILERFSAQQFPDLHSELNLSSLELGDSALYFCASSKGFSGNTIYFGEGSWLTVV.

The J gene is TRBJ1-2, the V gene TRBV7-2; 7 nucleotides match TRBD1. Germline CDR1 reads SGHTA; CDR2 reads FQGNSA. This CDR3 has 15 residues. Trimming took 1 base from V and 5 from J; bases not matched to a gene: 7. DNA for the CDR3: TGTGCCAGCAGCTTAGGACAACAGGGGAGGTATGGCTACACCTTC. Protein sequence: CASSLGQQGRYGYTF.

CDR3 coding DNA: TGTGCCAGCAGCGTAGTGGGTAACCCCACCTACGAGCAGTACTTC. Protein sequence: CASSVVGNPTYEQYF. The V gene is TRBV9, the J gene TRBJ2-7, with no clear D. The V gene's germline CDR1 is SGDLS and CDR2 YYNGEE. V lost 0 bases and J 2 bases, leaving 12 bases between the germline ends. The CDR3 totals 15 residues.

This clone was seen only a few times. This chain connects TRBV5-1 to TRBJ2-7; D is unclear. This CDR3 is 16 amino acids long. V was shortened by 0 bases and J by 4 bases, with 17 bases between the two germline ends. Looked up from germline, CDR1 is SGHRS and CDR2 is YFSETQ. This CDR3 is CASSLGVGLGVYEQYF. CDR3 sequence (DNA): TGCGCCAGCAGCTTGGGGGTGGGTTTAGGTGTTTACGAGCAGTACTTC. The variable domain in full, with the rest retrieved from reference TRBV5-1 and TRBJ2-7, is KAGVTQTPRYLIKTRGQQVTLSCSPISGHRSVSWYQQTPGQGLQFLFEYFSETQRNKGNFPGRFSGRQFSNSRSEMNVSTLELGDSALYLCASSLGVGLGVYEQYFGPGTRLTVT.

This clone has just one count. The DNA for the CDR3 is TGTGCCAGCAGTCCAGACAGGGGGTTCCAAGAGACCCAGTACTTC. It translates to CASSPDRGFQETQYF. V gene TRBV6-1 combines with J gene TRBJ2-5, with 9 bases identical to TRBD1. Trimming removed 5 bases from V and 1 base from J; junction bases left unmatched: 5. CDR3 length: 15 amino acids. The germline V gene has CDR1 MNHNS and CDR2 SASEGT.

J is TRBJ2-1 and V is TRBV4-1; no definite D call. CDR3 size: 18 residues. The V end was cut by 1 base, the J end by 4 bases, with 20 bases between. Germline loops: CDR1 MGHRA, CDR2 YSYEKL. CDR3 bases: TGCGCCAGCAGCCAAGGAGCCCCCGACTCTATCTATTACAATGAGCAGTTCTTC. This gives the protein CASSQGAPDSIYYNEQFF.

This clone has just a few counts. This sequence joins TRBV14 and TRBJ2-7; 7 positions agree with TRBD1. CDR3 size: 15 residues. V shed 2 bases and J 0 bases; nucleotides not matched to a gene: 4. From germline, CDR1 is SGHDN and CDR2 FVKESK. Here the CDR3 DNA reads TGTGCCAGCAGCCAATGGGACAGTTTCTCCTACGAGCAGTACTTC. This codes for CASSQWDSFSYEQYF. Filled out from reference TRBV14 and TRBJ2-7, the complete variable domain reads EAGVTQFPSHSVIEKGQTVTLRCDPISGHDNLYWYRRVMGKEIKFLLHFVKESKQDESGMPNNRFLAERTGGTYSTLKVQPAELEDSGVYFCASSQWDSFSYEQYFGPGTRLTVT.

The CDR3 DNA follows: TGTGCCAGCAGCGTAGGTACCGCGATTGACCCCACCGCTTTCTTT. It codes for CASSVGTAIDPTAFF. The gene calls are TRBV9 and TRBJ1-1; D is uncertain. There are 15 residues in the CDR3. V was shortened by 0 bases and J by 11 bases, with 20 bases between the two germline ends. Germline-derived CDR1 and CDR2 are SGDLS and YYNGEE.

V is TRBV6-4 and J is TRBJ2-1; D is possibly TRBD1 (6 bases). The CDR3 runs 13 residues. Germline V gene lookup returns CDR1 MRHNA and CDR2 SNTAGT. Trimming stripped 5 bases from V and 5 bases from J, with 10 bases between. As DNA, the CDR3 is TGTGCCAGCAGTACCGGGACAAACAATGAGCAGTTCTTC. Translated, it gives CASSTGTNNEQFF.

The rearrangement links TRBV4-2 to TRBJ2-7, with D uncertain. The CDR3 runs 13 residues. Germline lookup yields CDR1 LGHNA and CDR2 YNFKEQ. With 4 bases removed from V and 6 bases from J, the gap between germline ends came to 13 bases. CDR3 nucleotides: TGTGCCAGCAGCCCAAAACCACTCGGCGAGCAGTACTTC. Protein product: CASSPKPLGEQYF.

The J gene is TRBJ2-7, the V gene TRBV5-1, with 7 bases fitting TRBD1. The CDR3 contains 14 residues. Germline values: CDR1 SGHRS, CDR2 YFSETQ. Germline trimming cut 4 bases from V and 2 bases from J; bases unmatched to any gene: 6. The DNA for the CDR3 is TGCGCCAGCAGCCGCAGACAGGGACCCTACGAGCAGTACTTC. Protein: CASSRRQGPYEQYF.

V and J are TRBV5-8 and TRBJ2-1, with TRBD2 matching 11 bases. Germline-derived CDR1 and CDR2 are SGHTS and YDEGEE. The ends lost 4 bases at V and 7 bases at J; junction bases unmatched: 7. CDR3 length: 15 amino acids. CDR3 DNA: TGTGCCAGCAGCCGGGATAGCGGGAGGGGAAATGAGCAGTTCTTC. Residues: CASSRDSGRGNEQFF.

This clone was detected once. The rearrangement joins TRBV28 to TRBJ2-7, with a weak D call TRBD1 (5 bases). This CDR3 region has 16 residues. CDR1 is MDHEN and CDR2 is SYDVKM in the germline V gene. The V end lost 4 bases, the J end lost 3 bases, and 19 bases lay between the germline ends. The DNA of the CDR3 is TGTGCCAGCAGTTCGCCCACCGTCGGACAAGGCTACGAGCAGTACTTC. The encoded protein is CASSSPTVGQGYEQYF. The whole variable domain, remainder taken from reference TRBV28 and TRBJ2-7, is DVKVTQSSRYLVKRTGEKVFLECVQDMDHENMFWYRQDPGLGLRLIYFSYDVKMKEKGDIPEGYSVSREKKERFSLILESASTNQTSMYLCASSSPTVGQGYEQYFGPGTRLTVT.

The chain uses TRBV21-1 and TRBJ2-7; TRBD1, the table's D call, lacks a check against the DNA. TRBV21-1 is tagged as a pseudogene. The CDR3 consists of 15 residues. Here the CDR3 DNA reads TGTGCCAGCAGCCCTCACGACAGGGATGCCTACGAGCAGTACTTC. Amino acids: CASSPHDRDAYEQYF.

This rearrangement joins TRBV5-1 to TRBJ1-1, with D perhaps matching TRBD1 (5 bases). Between the trimmed V and J ends, which lost 3 bases and 3 bases, there was a span of 33 bases. The CDR3 covers 21 residues. Germline V gives CDR1 SGHRS, CDR2 YFSETQ. CDR3 loop: CASSSSADHHRSLPGHTEAFF. As DNA, the CDR3 is TGCGCCAGCAGCTCCTCCGCCGACCACCATAGGTCCCTGCCAGGGCACACTGAAGCTTTCTTT.

The chain joins TRBV9 to TRBJ2-7; D is unresolved. Germline V CDR1 and CDR2: SGDLS, YYNGEE. The ends were cut back, 4 bases at V and 5 bases at J, with 10 bases in the middle. This CDR3 comprises 12 residues. The CDR3 coding sequence is TGTGCCAGCAGCTCCCAGAGCGACGAGCAGTACTTC. Translation gives CASSSQSDEQYF.

The chain employs TRBV6-5 and TRBJ1-5, with unresolved D. The germline V gene encodes CDR1 MNHEY and CDR2 SVGAGI. The CDR3 loop spans 13 amino acids. V was shortened by 4 bases and J by 4 bases, with 8 bases between the two germline ends. The CDR3 protein is CASSWDGNQPQHF. Here the CDR3 DNA reads TGTGCCAGCAGTTGGGATGGAAATCAGCCCCAGCATTTT.

The rearrangement uses TRBV4-1 and TRBJ2-1; 8 bases line up with TRBD1. Unmatched junction bases numbered 6, after V lost 1 base and J lost 7 bases. The CDR3 length is 15 residues. In germline, CDR1 is MGHRA, CDR2 YSYEKL. The CDR3 sequence is CASSQVGQGRNEQFF. The CDR3 nucleotides read TGCGCCAGCAGCCAAGTTGGACAGGGTAGGAATGAGCAGTTCTTC.

A single count supports this clone. This chain connects TRBV4-3 to TRBJ1-4; D is ambiguous. From germline, CDR1 is LGHNA and CDR2 YSLEER. CDR3 length: 15 residues. V lost 0 bases and J 10 bases, leaving 15 bases between the germline ends. The CDR3 protein is CASSQEWQREGKLFF. The CDR3 DNA is TGCGCCAGCAGCCAAGAATGGCAAAGGGAGGGAAAACTGTTTTTT.

This chain links TRBV6-5 with TRBJ2-7; 7 nucleotides align to TRBD2. V trimming: 2 bases; J trimming: 4 bases; junction bases outside the gene matches: 8. Germline V gene sequence: CDR1 MNHEY, CDR2 SVGAGI. This CDR3 comprises 15 residues. The CDR3 protein is CASSYEPGEGYEQYF. Here the CDR3 DNA reads TGTGCCAGCAGTTACGAGCCCGGGGAGGGGTACGAGCAGTACTTC.

Points on this clone: A junction boundary mismatches the germline segment, possibly from a read error. The V and J genes are TRBV19 and TRBJ2-1; no clear D. In germline, CDR1 is LNHDA, CDR2 SQIVND (reference sequence). CDR3 length: 14 amino acids. As DNA, the CDR3 is TGTGCCAGTAGTAAGGTCGGCTCCAACAATGAGCAGTTCTTC. As protein: CASSKVGSNNEQFF.

This chain uses TRBV7-9 with TRBJ1-1; 7 bases line up with TRBD1. The junction had 3 bases not matched to a gene; V was cut back by 5 bases and J by 6 bases. The CDR3 contains 12 residues. Germline V gene lookup returns CDR1 SEHNR and CDR2 FQNEAQ (reference sequence). CDR3 sequence reads: CASSPGTAEAFF. The CDR3 DNA reads TGTGCCAGCAGCCCCGGGACAGCTGAAGCTTTCTTT.